The T cell receptor beta chain under discussion was sequenced for a study of blood T cell repertoires in COVID-19. Background on the study: Donors in the United States, Italy and Spain gave samples during acute or convalescent COVID-19. T cells, B-cell-depleted T cells, or PBMCs supplied cDNA or gDNA.

V was pared by 3 bases and J by 0 bases, with 12 bases of the junction left unmatched. The CDR3 is made up of 18 amino acids. CDR1 and CDR2 from the germline V gene are LNHDA and SQIVND (reference sequence). The table came from immunoSEQ multiplex PCR; TCRdb's copy has only in-frame clones and leaves some out. The sample yields about 310,000 clones, 80% to 90% seen once. The V gene is TRBV19, the J gene TRBJ2-7, with 9 bases lining up with TRBD1. This receptor was taken from a woman between 50 and 59 years old who had recovered from COVID-19. The sequencing sample was made of peripheral blood. In DNA form, the CDR3 reads TGTGCCAGTAGTATCGGGACAGGGTCTATCACCAGCTCCTACGAGCAGTACTTC. This encodes CASSIGTGSITSSYEQYF. The full variable domain, in which reference TRBV19 and TRBJ2-7 provide the parts outside the CDR3, is DGGITQSPKYLFRKEGQNVTLSCEQNLNHDAMYWYRQDPGQGLRLIYYSQIVNDFQKGDIAEGYSVSREKKESFPLTVTSAQKNPTAFYLCASSIGTGSITSSYEQYFGPGTRLTVT.